This T cell receptor (beta chain) originates from a study of T cell changes during pregnancy in multiple sclerosis. The CDR3 has 15 residues. J was trimmed by 6 bases and V by 0 bases; bases with no gene match: 7. Germline CDR1 reads SGHNT; CDR2 reads YYREEE (reference sequence). Clones were sequenced by immunoSEQ multiplex PCR, and TCRdb holds only the in-frame ones, with some missing. The table lists approximately 52,000 clones, around 94% of them singletons. This chain connects TRBV5-4 to TRBJ1-2; 8 nucleotides align to TRBD1. Sequenced here: CD4+ T cells from peripheral blood mononuclear cells, sampled in the third trimester of pregnancy. This clonotype was obtained from a female donor with multiple sclerosis, enrolled in a pregnancy study. This CDR3 reads CASSLAGQGLDGYTF. CDR3 nucleotide sequence: TGTGCCAGCAGCTTGGCTGGACAGGGTCTTGATGGCTACACCTTC.